This TCR beta chain originates from a study of blood T cell repertoires in COVID-19. Study at large: Samples of COVID-19 (acute and convalescent) were obtained from the United States, Italy and Spain.

The CDR3 totals 14 residues. The germline V gene encodes CDR1 GTSNPN and CDR2 SVGIG (reference sequence). Trimming stripped 4 bases from V and 3 bases from J, with 10 bases between. This clone appeared once. Clones were read by immunoSEQ multiplex PCR, and TCRdb kept only the in-frame ones, dropping some. Of roughly 120,000 clones detected, 75% to 90% appear once; the ten largest clones hold about 8.1%. The sequencing input was peripheral blood. The chain links TRBV30 to TRBJ1-6; D perhaps matches TRBD1 (6 bases). This clonotype was sampled from a woman in her thirties or forties with acute or convalescent COVID-19. This chain's CDR3 is CAWTGQNYNSPLHF. CDR3 DNA sequence: TGTGCCTGGACCGGACAGAACTATAATTCACCCCTCCACTTT. The full variable domain, its missing parts supplied by reference TRBV30 and TRBJ1-6, is SQTIHQWPATLVQPVGSPLSLECTVEGTSNPNLYWYRQAAGRGLQLLFYSVGIGQISSEVPQNLSASRPQDRQFILSSKKLLLSDSGFYLCAWTGQNYNSPLHFGNGTRLTVT.